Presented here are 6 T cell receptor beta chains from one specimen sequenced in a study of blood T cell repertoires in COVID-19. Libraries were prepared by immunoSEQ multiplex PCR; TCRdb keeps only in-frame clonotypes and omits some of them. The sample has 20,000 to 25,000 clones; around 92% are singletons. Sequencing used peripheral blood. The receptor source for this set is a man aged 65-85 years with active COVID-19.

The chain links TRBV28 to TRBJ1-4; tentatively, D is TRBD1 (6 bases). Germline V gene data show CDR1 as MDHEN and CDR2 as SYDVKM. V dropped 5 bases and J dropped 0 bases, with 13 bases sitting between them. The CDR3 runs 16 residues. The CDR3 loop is CASSAEQGTTNEKLFF. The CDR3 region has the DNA TGTGCCAGCAGTGCCGAACAGGGAACAACTAATGAAAAACTGTTTTTT. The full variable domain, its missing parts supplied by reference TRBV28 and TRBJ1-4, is DVKVTQSSRYLVKRTGEKVFLECVQDMDHENMFWYRQDPGLGLRLIYFSYDVKMKEKGDIPEGYSVSREKKERFSLILESASTNQTSMYLCASSAEQGTTNEKLFFGSGTQLSVL.

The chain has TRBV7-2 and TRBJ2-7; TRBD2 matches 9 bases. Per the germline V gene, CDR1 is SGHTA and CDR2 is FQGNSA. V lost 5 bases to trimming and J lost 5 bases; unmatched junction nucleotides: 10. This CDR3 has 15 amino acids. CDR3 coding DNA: TGTGCCAGCAGCGCCATGGTAGCGGGAGTTGACGAGCAGTACTTC. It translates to CASSAMVAGVDEQYF.

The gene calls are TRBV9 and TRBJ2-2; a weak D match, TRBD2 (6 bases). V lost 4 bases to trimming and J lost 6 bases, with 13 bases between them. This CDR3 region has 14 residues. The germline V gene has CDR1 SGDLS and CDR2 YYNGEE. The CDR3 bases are TGTGCCAGCAGCCCCAGCGGGCTAGCCGGGGAGCTGTTTTTT. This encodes CASSPSGLAGELFF.

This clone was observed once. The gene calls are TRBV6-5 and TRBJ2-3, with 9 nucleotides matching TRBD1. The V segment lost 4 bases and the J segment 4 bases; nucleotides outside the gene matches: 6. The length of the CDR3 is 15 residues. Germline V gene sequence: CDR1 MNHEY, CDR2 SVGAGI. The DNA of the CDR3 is TGTGCCAGCAGTTTCCGGGACAGGGAGGCAGATACGCAGTATTTT. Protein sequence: CASSFRDREADTQYF.

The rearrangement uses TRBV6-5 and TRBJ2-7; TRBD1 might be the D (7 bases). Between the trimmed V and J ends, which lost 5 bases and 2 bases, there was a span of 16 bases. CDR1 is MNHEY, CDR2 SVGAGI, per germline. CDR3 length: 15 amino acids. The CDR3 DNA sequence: TGTGCCAGCAGTACAGCGCAGGGGGGAGCCTACGAGCAGTACTTC. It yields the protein CASSTAQGGAYEQYF.

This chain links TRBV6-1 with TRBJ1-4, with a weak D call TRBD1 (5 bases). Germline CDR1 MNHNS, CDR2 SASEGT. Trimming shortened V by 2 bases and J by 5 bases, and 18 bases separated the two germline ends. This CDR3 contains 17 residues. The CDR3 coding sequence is TGTGCCAGCAGTGAATATGGGGCGGGAGGGCACAATGAAAAACTGTTTTTT. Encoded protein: CASSEYGAGGHNEKLFF.